A selection of T cell receptor beta chains follows, all from one sample in a study of graft-versus-host responses after intestinal transplantation. No antigen is known for these receptors. Libraries were prepared by immunoSEQ multiplex PCR; TCRdb keeps only in-frame clonotypes and omits some of them. The data contain roughly 92,000 clones, around 90% of them singletons. Here the sequenced sample was unstimulated CD4+ T cells sorted from spleen or lymph node cells, taken before intestinal transplant. The receptors originated from a human donor who received an intestinal transplant. Each CDR3 is given without its conserved first and last residue. Each record gives: V gene, D gene, J gene, CDR3 protein. D genes are given only for firm matches.

TRBV6-1	TRBD1	TRBJ1-6	ASSELGRGRDSPLH
TRBV4-2	TRBD2	TRBJ2-3	ASSQDRRAGGSDTQY
TRBV9	NA	TRBJ2-1	ASSVLGTNNEQF
TRBV7-2	NA	TRBJ2-7	ASSLVGSSYEQY
TRBV6-1	NA	TRBJ1-2	ASSDDT
TRBV18	NA	TRBJ2-1	ASSPPGPTNNEQF
TRBV5-4	NA	TRBJ1-1	ASSVIRGTEAF
TRBV7-8	TRBD1	TRBJ1-1	ASSLGQGRLTEAF
TRBV11-2	NA	TRBJ2-5	ASSTQETQY
TRBV19	NA	TRBJ2-1	ASSPPGTTRSEQF
TRBV6-4	NA	TRBJ1-1	ASRTDMNTEAF
TRBV10-3	NA	TRBJ1-2	AIRVSDKNYGYT
TRBV19	NA	TRBJ1-3	ASTVDRFGNTIY
TRBV19	NA	TRBJ1-1	ASSIDLGPNTEAF
TRBV6-5	TRBD1	TRBJ1-2	ASSYGDRGSGYT
TRBV9	NA	TRBJ1-3	ASSQGLINSGNTIY
TRBV27	TRBD2	TRBJ2-7	ASSLSPGLAGGYEQY
TRBV2	NA	TRBJ2-5	ASRYSTTTPGQETQY
TRBV6-5	NA	TRBJ1-5	ASSYGQTNQPQH
TRBV2	NA	TRBJ2-1	ASTPEGVGEQF
TRBV21-1	NA	TRBJ2-1	ASSTSSGGPGDEQF
TRBV5-6	TRBD1	TRBJ1-1	ASSLFTQGTF
TRBV10-1	NA	TRBJ2-3	ASSDRFFTDTQY
TRBV7-9	NA	TRBJ1-1	ASSLRSGAF
TRBV11-2	TRBD2	TRBJ2-7	ASSLGLAGSYEQY
TRBV4-2	TRBD2	TRBJ2-1	ASSQSRAGGDNEQF
TRBV2	NA	TRBJ2-3	ASPTGTDTQY
TRBV5-1	TRBD2	TRBJ2-3	ASGLAGGADTQY
TRBV11-2	NA	TRBJ1-2	ASSPTDMNYGYT
TRBV2	NA	TRBJ2-2	ASSGGVGNTGELF
TRBV5-4	NA	TRBJ2-5	AAAVAVQETQY
TRBV7-3	TRBD2	TRBJ2-2	ASSRTRPGELF
TRBV6-5	NA	TRBJ1-1	ASSPPGSLNTEAF
TRBV5-4	NA	TRBJ1-1	ASSPGGGRTEAF
TRBV9	NA	TRBJ2-2	ASSNNRAHGELF
TRBV10-1	NA	TRBJ2-3	ASSAFRGVGLEDTQY
TRBV15	NA	TRBJ1-3	ATSRAGNTIY
TRBV5-1	TRBD1	TRBJ2-7	ASSTGQETDEQY
TRBV7-7	NA	TRBJ2-2	ASSPRGSGANTGELF
TRBV11-2	NA	TRBJ2-5	ASSLGPRGETQY
TRBV18	TRBD2	TRBJ2-3	ASSRLAGTDTQY
TRBV5-1	TRBD1	TRBJ2-5	ASSSGRTGGETQY
TRBV6-6	TRBD2	TRBJ2-1	ASSHPSGLAGAEQF
TRBV29-1	NA	TRBJ2-5	SVEPLQETQY
TRBV4-1	TRBD2	TRBJ2-7	ASSQGGTRTYEQY
TRBV6-6	NA	TRBJ2-1	ASSYSGASLHEQF
TRBV5-8	NA	TRBJ1-1	ASTLRGITEAF
TRBV5-1	TRBD1	TRBJ2-7	ASSSGTGVAYEQY
TRBV18	NA	TRBJ2-7	ASSQEVWRQY
TRBV19	NA	TRBJ2-1	ASSMLVQRFNEQF